Listed here is a single T cell receptor (beta chain). Produced via immunoSEQ multiplex PCR; TCRdb's table is partial and in-frame only. Of several thousand clones in the sample, about 80% are singletons; the top ten hold about 9.5%. The data derive from a study of immune cell composition in non-small cell lung cancer. CDR1 SGHTS and CDR2 YDEGEE come from the germline V gene. The V segment lost 2 bases and the J segment 9 bases; nucleotides outside the gene matches: 7. The CDR3 totals 13 residues. This receptor was obtained from a human donor with non-small cell lung cancer. V usage is TRBV5-8 and J usage is TRBJ1-1; TRBD1 matches at 7 bases. The sample comprised lung tumor tissue. CDR3 sequence: CASSFNRGMKAFF. As DNA, the CDR3 is TGTGCCAGCAGCTTTAACAGGGGAATGAAAGCTTTCTTT.